This T cell receptor (beta chain) was recorded in a study of blood T cells in healthy people across ages. Looking at the study overall: The capture of about one barcoded beta molecule per two T cells was achieved by template switching.

V trimming: 5 bases; J trimming: 5 bases; junction bases outside the gene matches: 6. The CDR3 sequence is 14 residues long. Primers used in a second PCR of roughly 6 to 12 cycles were a sample-barcoded 5' primer and a J-beta primer mix. TCRdb recomputed calls from the 5' RACE reads with MiXCR, one row per CDR3 protein. The table has roughly 1,000,000 distinct CDR3 sequences, around 27% seen once. Study conclusions and caveats: Unsorted PBMCs blocked a conclusive comparison of naive and antigen-experienced cells.

In regard to this clonotype: What it recognizes is unknown.

This sample also belongs to another study, concerning T cells of mothers and their children.

Sequenced material: blood. This TCR was sampled from a girl aged 2-10 years in good health. The chain joins TRBV12-3 or TRBV12-4 to TRBJ2-7; 10 nucleotides line up with TRBD2. In DNA, the CDR3 is TGTGCCAGCAGTCCTAGCGGGGGTCTAAACGAGCAGTACTTC. This sequence encodes CASSPSGGLNEQYF.